These 17 T cell receptor beta chains originate from one sample sequenced in a study of blood T cells in healthy people across ages. A second PCR of roughly 7 to 11 cycles used a sample-barcoded 5' primer and a J-beta primer mix. TCRdb ran MiXCR on the 5' RACE reads and lists one entry per CDR3 protein. The data show 600,000 or so distinct CDR3 sequences, less than 35% seen once. The sample taken for sequencing was blood. The receptors were sampled from a woman at least 80 years old in good health.

This clonotype was counted many times. V is TRBV3-1 and J is TRBJ1-5; D is perhaps TRBD1 (5 bases). V was pared by 0 bases and J by 7 bases, with 7 bases between. The germline gives CDR1 LGHDT, CDR2 YNNKEL (reference sequence). The CDR3 spans 13 residues. The CDR3 DNA is TGTGCCAGCAGCCAAGACAGGGTACAGCCCCAGCATTTT. This codes for CASSQDRVQPQHF.

Worth noting for this clonotype: This sequence may be a read error, since a much larger clone differs from it by one base. V gene TRBV7-2 combines with J gene TRBJ2-5; 13 positions match TRBD2. The germline V gene encodes CDR1 SGHTA and CDR2 FQGNSA. This CDR3 region has 17 residues. After removal of 4 bases from V and 5 bases from J, the junction contained 10 bases not matched to a gene. The CDR3 loop reads CTSSSTSPGLAGETQYF. The CDR3 coding sequence is TGTACCAGCAGCTCGACCTCCCCGGGACTAGCGGGGGAGACCCAGTACTTC.

Concerning this clonotype itself: A single base separates this from a much larger clone, so it may be a read error. This likely comes from a read error, as the CDR3 has no conserved phenylalanine or tryptophan at its end. The chain is built from TRBV6-6 and TRBJ1-5; D unresolved. Germline V gene lookup returns CDR1 MNHNY and CDR2 SVGAGI (reference sequence). The CDR3 has 14 residues. Trimming took 5 bases from V and 3 from J, leaving 11 bases between them. CDR3 protein: CASSPRVINQPQHL. The CDR3 coding sequence is TGTGCCAGCAGTCCGAGGGTAATCAATCAGCCCCAGCATTTG.

This clonotype showed up just a few times. V gene TRBV4-3 combines with J gene TRBJ2-5; a weak D match, TRBD2 (5 bases). The J call is in doubt because the DNA end fits TRBJ2-7 better. The germline V gene encodes CDR1 LGHNA and CDR2 YSLEER. CDR3 length: 14 amino acids. The CDR3 loop reads CASSHRPGENEQYF. The CDR3 nucleotides read TGCGCCAGCAGCCACCGACCCGGGGAAAACGAGCAGTACTTC.

Ten or more counts support this clonotype. For the CDR3, the DNA is TGCGCCAGCAGCTTGGCCGTAAGCGGACAGGCCGAGCAGTACTTC. Protein product: CASSLAVSGQAEQYF. The rearrangement links TRBV5-1 to TRBJ2-7, with 7 bases that match TRBD1. This CDR3 comprises 15 residues. Germline CDR1 is SGHRS and CDR2 is YFSETQ. With 0 bases clipped from V and 6 bases from J, the junction kept 9 bases outside the gene matches.

The sample holds many counts of this clonotype. The rearrangement joins TRBV20-1 to TRBJ2-5; D may be TRBD1 (6 bases). The J call is uncertain, as TRBJ2-7 better fits the DNA end. In germline, CDR1 is DFQATT, CDR2 SNEGSKA (reference sequence). The CDR3 consists of 15 residues. Here the CDR3 reads CSARDQGSPSGEQYF. CDR3 DNA sequence: TGCAGTGCTAGAGATCAGGGGTCCCCCTCCGGCGAGCAGTACTTC.

V is TRBV7-9 and J is TRBJ1-2; TRBD1 is a possible D gene (6 bases). Germline CDR1 and CDR2: SEHNR and FQNEAQ (reference sequence). This CDR3 contains 13 residues. V gave up 8 bases and J gave up 2 bases, with 12 bases separating them. The chain's CDR3 is CASERDTNYGYTF. The CDR3 DNA reads as TGTGCCAGCGAGCGGGACACCAACTATGGCTACACCTTC.

This clonotype has ten or more counts. The chain is built from TRBV20-1 and TRBJ2-7, with 10 bases aligning to TRBD1. Germline assignment: CDR1 DFQATT and CDR2 SNEGSKA (reference sequence). V was pared by 2 bases and J by 6 bases, with 10 bases of the junction left unmatched. The length of the CDR3 is 15 residues. CDR3 residues: CSARSFGTGAFEQYF. Here the CDR3 DNA reads TGCAGTGCTAGATCTTTTGGGACAGGGGCATTCGAGCAGTACTTC.

V usage is TRBV6-2 or TRBV6-3 and J usage is TRBJ1-1; 7 bases align to TRBD1. Germline CDR1 MNHEY, CDR2 SVGEGT. This CDR3 comprises 15 residues. Trimming cost V 4 bases and J 0 bases; bases outside gene matches: 5. CDR3 DNA sequence: TGTGCCAGCAGTTTAACCAGGGGGATGAACACTGAAGCTTTCTTT. As protein: CASSLTRGMNTEAFF.

Turning to this clonotype: One base away lies a much larger clone, so this may be a sequencing read error. V gene TRBV15 combines with J gene TRBJ1-4; D gene unclear. The germline CDR1 and CDR2 sequences are LNHNV and YYDKDF (reference sequence). CDR3 length: 16 residues. CDR3 protein: CATSAEGGTTNEKRFF. The CDR3 nucleotides are TGTGCCACCAGCGCTGAGGGCGGCACAACTAATGAAAAACGGTTTTTT. Complete variable domain (other parts from reference TRBV15 and TRBJ1-4): DAMVIQNPRYQVTQFGKPVTLSCSQTLNHNVMYWYQQKSSQAPKLLFHYYDKDFNNEADTPDNFQSRRPNTSFCFLDIRSPGLGDTAMYLCATSAEGGTTNEKRFFGSGTQLSVL.

There are many counts of this clonotype. This chain joins TRBV6-6 and TRBJ1-5, with 9 bases lining up with TRBD1. This CDR3 has 10 residues. V lost 4 bases and J lost 15; bases outside the gene matches: 1. Germline CDR1 is MNHNY and CDR2 is SVGAGI (reference sequence). The CDR3 here is CASSWDRVHF. DNA for the CDR3: TGTGCCAGCAGTTGGGACAGGGTGCATTTT.

The J gene is TRBJ2-7, the V gene TRBV7-2; 16 bases agree with TRBD2. Per germline, CDR1 SGHTA and CDR2 FQGNSA. This CDR3 has 15 amino acids. The V segment lost 5 bases and the J segment 7 bases; nucleotides outside the gene matches: 5. The CDR3 DNA sequence: TGTGCCAGCAGCCCCGGGACTAGCGGGGGGGGGGAGCAGTACTTC. It codes for CASSPGTSGGGEQYF. Full variable domain (missing parts from reference TRBV7-2 and TRBJ2-7): GAGVSQSPSNKVTEKGKDVELRCDPISGHTALYWYRQSLGQGLEFLIYFQGNSAPDKSGLPSDRFSAERTGGSVSTLTIQRTQQEDSAVYLCASSPGTSGGGEQYFGPGTRLTVT.

The sample holds many counts of this clonotype. The V gene is TRBV27, the J gene TRBJ2-3; 7 bases line up with TRBD2. Germline values: CDR1 MNHEY, CDR2 SMNVEV (reference sequence). The ends lost 3 bases at V and 3 bases at J; junction bases unmatched: 3. This CDR3 region has 14 residues. CDR3 nucleotides: TGTGCCAGCAGTTTCGGGACTAATACAGATACGCAGTATTTT. It encodes CASSFGTNTDTQYF.

In its sample, this clonotype was seen many times. The V gene is TRBV7-2, the J gene TRBJ2-5; D is ambiguous. This CDR3 is 10 amino acids long. The germline V gene has CDR1 SGHTA and CDR2 FQGNSA. Trimming took 1 base from V and 6 from J, leaving 0 bases between them. The CDR3, as DNA: TGTGCCAGCAGCTTAGAGACCCAGTACTTC. This codes for CASSLETQYF.

This clonotype came up many times. CDR3 sequence reads: CSAVEMIYGYTF. CDR3 nucleotide sequence: TGCAGTGCAGTGGAAATGATCTATGGCTACACCTTC. The chain links TRBV20-1 to TRBJ1-2; no reliable D call. Trimming took 6 bases from V and 4 from J, leaving 12 bases between them. CDR3 size: 12 residues. CDR1 is DFQATT and CDR2 is SNEGSKA in the germline V gene (reference sequence).

The chain joins TRBV19 to TRBJ2-5, with 8 bases aligning to TRBD1. Germline V lookup: CDR1 LNHDA, CDR2 SQIVND (reference sequence). The CDR3 is 15 residues long. The V gene end was trimmed by 3 bases and the J gene end by 0 bases; junction bases not matched to a gene: 3. The CDR3 DNA reads as TGTGCCAGTAGTATCCGGACAGGGTACCAAGAGACCCAGTACTTC. It encodes CASSIRTGYQETQYF.

This clonotype was recorded only once. This chain connects TRBV28 to TRBJ2-1; 8 bases align to TRBD2. Germline V CDR1 and CDR2: MDHEN, SYDVKM. After removal of 3 bases from V and 9 bases from J, the junction contained 10 bases not matched to a gene. CDR3 length: 15 amino acids. CDR3 sequence reads: CASSFGTSESSEQFF. The CDR3 DNA reads as TGTGCCAGCAGTTTCGGGACTAGTGAGTCGTCTGAGCAGTTCTTC.